A single sample is the source of the 25 T cell receptor beta chains below, sequenced in a study of T cell responses to AZD1222 COVID-19 vaccine. Data came from immunoSEQ multiplex PCR; TCRdb stores just in-frame clones and leaves some out. The table has 90,000 or so clones, 65% to 90% seen once. This sample comprised peripheral blood, obtained on day 0 of AZD1222 vaccination. The receptors derive from an adult in good health.

The rearrangement links TRBV28 to TRBJ2-5; 7 bases map to TRBD2. Germline trimming cut 5 bases from V and 5 bases from J; bases unmatched to any gene: 5. The germline CDR1 and CDR2 sequences are MDHEN and SYDVKM. This CDR3 is built from 13 residues. The CDR3 here is CASSLRGVETQYF. In DNA, the CDR3 is TGTGCCAGCAGTCTCCGGGGGGTCGAGACCCAGTACTTC. Together with reference TRBV28 and TRBJ2-5, the CDR3 gives the full variable domain: DVKVTQSSRYLVKRTGEKVFLECVQDMDHENMFWYRQDPGLGLRLIYFSYDVKMKEKGDIPEGYSVSREKKERFSLILESASTNQTSMYLCASSLRGVETQYFGPGTRLLVL.

V gene TRBV29-1 combines with J gene TRBJ2-1; 11 positions match TRBD2. This CDR3 region has 14 residues. J gave up 5 bases and V 6 bases, and 6 bases lay outside the gene matches. Germline CDR1 reads SQVTM; CDR2 reads ANQGSEA. Here the CDR3 reads CSVHTSGSNNEQFF. CDR3 DNA sequence: TGCAGCGTGCACACTAGCGGGAGCAACAATGAGCAGTTCTTC.

This clone was counted once. Other DNA sequences in this sample translate to the same CDR3. This rearrangement joins TRBV5-1 to TRBJ2-1; TRBD2 agrees at 14 bases. With 4 bases clipped from V and 4 bases from J, the junction kept 4 bases outside the gene matches. Looked up from germline, CDR1 is SGHRS and CDR2 is YFSETQ. This CDR3 has 16 amino acids. CDR3 region: CASSGGTSGRYNEQFF. In DNA form, the CDR3 reads TGCGCCAGCAGCGGCGGGACTAGCGGGAGATACAATGAGCAGTTCTTC.

This chain links TRBV7-9 with TRBJ2-2, with 9 bases identical to TRBD1. The CDR3 is made up of 16 amino acids. The V and J ends lost 5 bases and 4 bases, in that order; junction bases with no gene match: 8. Germline values: CDR1 SEHNR, CDR2 FQNEAQ (reference sequence). The CDR3 protein is CASSAPGQGFTGELFF. The CDR3 DNA is TGTGCCAGCAGCGCTCCGGGACAGGGTTTCACCGGGGAGCTGTTTTTT.

The rearrangement joins TRBV27 to TRBJ2-2; no firm D call. Germline loops: CDR1 MNHEY, CDR2 SMNVEV (reference sequence). The CDR3 is 14 residues long. The V gene lost 3 bases and the J gene lost 5 bases, with 10 bases spanning the gap. Written as DNA, the CDR3 is TGTGCCAGCAGTTTGAGAGTCAGGACCGGGGAGCTGTTTTTT. This translates into CASSLRVRTGELFF.

This rearrangement joins TRBV5-6 to TRBJ2-7; TRBD2 matches 9 bases. The CDR3 runs 14 residues. The V gene's germline CDR1 is SGHDT and CDR2 YYEEEE. The trim removed 4 bases at V and 7 bases at J, leaving 9 bases unmatched. CDR3 loop: CASSQAGGIEEQYF. CDR3 DNA: TGTGCCAGCAGCCAAGCGGGAGGCATCGAGGAGCAGTACTTC.

This sequence joins TRBV11-3 and TRBJ2-7, with 7 bases matching TRBD2. The CDR3 is made up of 15 amino acids. Germline CDR1 SGHNT, CDR2 YENEEA. V lost 1 base, J lost 2 bases, and 5 bases stayed unmatched. CDR3 protein: CASSLGGEGPYEQYF. The CDR3 bases are TGTGCCAGCAGCTTAGGGGGGGAGGGCCCCTACGAGCAGTACTTC.

The J gene is TRBJ2-5, the V gene TRBV7-9; D uncertain. Trimming left V 3 bases short and J 1 base short, with 6 bases between. The germline V gene encodes CDR1 SEHNR and CDR2 FQNEAQ (reference sequence). CDR3 length: 13 residues. The CDR3 protein is CASSFDSQETQYF. The CDR3 coding sequence is TGTGCCAGCAGCTTCGATTCCCAAGAGACCCAGTACTTC.

This chain joins TRBV19 and TRBJ1-1; 7 nucleotides line up with TRBD1. The J segment lost 4 bases and the V segment lost 5 bases, leaving 10 bases of the junction unmatched. From germline, CDR1 is LNHDA and CDR2 SQIVND (reference sequence). This CDR3 region has 15 residues. The chain's CDR3 is CASSPPTGRGTEAFF. The DNA for the CDR3 is TGTGCCAGTAGTCCACCGACAGGGAGGGGCACTGAAGCTTTCTTT.

V gene TRBV19 combines with J gene TRBJ1-1; D uncertain. The CDR3 consists of 15 residues. Germline CDR1 reads LNHDA; CDR2 reads SQIVND (reference sequence). The V and J ends lost 7 bases and 5 bases respectively, with 20 bases between them. The CDR3 is CASIFWARGRTEAFF. DNA of the CDR3: TGTGCCAGTATTTTCTGGGCGCGCGGGAGGACTGAAGCTTTCTTT.

This chain links TRBV11-2 with TRBJ2-1, with 9 bases aligning to TRBD1. The V segment lost 3 bases and the J segment 11 bases; nucleotides outside the gene matches: 11. The germline CDR1 and CDR2 sequences are SGHAT and FQNNGV. This CDR3 is 15 amino acids long. CDR3: CASSLSGQGTGKQFF. In DNA, the CDR3 is TGTGCCAGCAGCTTGTCAGGACAGGGGACGGGGAAGCAGTTCTTC. The full variable domain, rest sourced from reference TRBV11-2 and TRBJ2-1, is EAGVAQSPRYKIIEKRQSVAFWCNPISGHATLYWYQQILGQGPKLLIQFQNNGVVDDSQLPKDRFSAERLKGVDSTLKIQPAKLEDSAVYLCASSLSGQGTGKQFFGPGTRLTVL.

This clone was picked up a small number of times. This rearrangement joins TRBV19 to TRBJ2-7, with TRBD1 matching over 8 bases. Trimming removed 4 bases from V and 0 bases from J; junction bases left unmatched: 8. This CDR3 is 16 amino acids long. From germline, CDR1 is LNHDA and CDR2 SQIVND (reference sequence). The CDR3 region is CASSTYRGKSSYEQYF. CDR3 sequence (DNA): TGTGCCAGTAGTACGTACAGGGGGAAGTCCTCCTACGAGCAGTACTTC.

The CDR3 sequence: CASAPLRDTQYF. CDR3 coding DNA: TGTGCCAGCGCACCCCTTCGAGATACGCAGTATTTT. The gene calls are TRBV7-9 and TRBJ2-3, with unresolved D. Trimming took 8 bases from V and 5 from J, leaving 11 bases between them. The CDR3 is made up of 12 amino acids. Germline lookup yields CDR1 SEHNR and CDR2 FQNEAQ (reference sequence).

This chain uses TRBV18 with TRBJ1-5; TRBD1 agrees at 7 bases. Germline loops: CDR1 KGHSH, CDR2 LQKENI. After removal of 1 base from V and 4 bases from J, the junction contained 4 bases not matched to a gene. The CDR3 consists of 15 residues. The CDR3 here is CASSPQGAGNQPQHF. The CDR3 DNA sequence: TGTGCCAGCTCACCACAGGGGGCTGGTAATCAGCCCCAGCATTTT.

The chain carries TRBV14 and TRBJ1-3; 8 bases map to TRBD1. V lost 4 bases and J lost 2; bases outside the gene matches: 4. From germline, CDR1 is SGHDN and CDR2 FVKESK. The CDR3 length is 15 residues. The CDR3 coding sequence is TGTGCCAGCAGCCTCCGACAGGGGACTGGAAACACCATATATTTT. Translating it yields CASSLRQGTGNTIYF. Complete variable domain (other parts from reference TRBV14 and TRBJ1-3): EAGVTQFPSHSVIEKGQTVTLRCDPISGHDNLYWYRRVMGKEIKFLLHFVKESKQDESGMPNNRFLAERTGGTYSTLKVQPAELEDSGVYFCASSLRQGTGNTIYFGEGSWLTVV.

V usage is TRBV6-2 or TRBV6-3 and J usage is TRBJ1-5, with D possibly TRBD1 on 5 matching bases. CDR1 MNHEY and CDR2 SVGEGT come from the germline V gene. The CDR3 has 17 residues. V gave up 2 bases and J gave up 4 bases, with 18 bases separating them. This chain's CDR3 is CASSYRTRGTVNQPQHF. CDR3 nucleotide sequence: TGTGCCAGCAGTTACAGGACAAGGGGTACGGTTAATCAGCCCCAGCATTTT.

The chain carries TRBV28 and TRBJ2-7; perhaps D is TRBD1 or TRBD2 (5 bases each). Germline V lookup: CDR1 MDHEN, CDR2 SYDVKM. The CDR3 is 12 residues long. V was shortened by 8 bases and J by 7 bases, with 15 bases between the two germline ends. The CDR3 is CASGTGLGEQYF. The CDR3 nucleotides are TGTGCCAGCGGGACGGGTCTTGGGGAGCAGTACTTC.

The chain has TRBV7-2 and TRBJ2-1; no reliable D call. The CDR3 spans 14 residues. V was pared by 2 bases and J by 3 bases, with 8 bases between. CDR1 and CDR2 (germline): SGHTA, FQGNSA. CDR3 nucleotide sequence: TGTGCCAGCAGCTTATACAGCCGCTACAATGAGCAGTTCTTC. The encoded protein is CASSLYSRYNEQFF.

The V call is TRBV7-2, the J call TRBJ2-1; D might be TRBD2 (5 bases). Germline loops: CDR1 SGHTA, CDR2 FQGNSA. Trimming took 1 base from V and 2 from J, leaving 9 bases between them. This CDR3 has 15 residues. The CDR3 sequence: CASSLELVAYNEQFF. The CDR3 coding sequence is TGTGCCAGCAGCTTAGAACTAGTGGCCTACAATGAGCAGTTCTTC.

The chain recombines TRBV7-9 with TRBJ2-1, with 7 bases fitting TRBD2. Germline V CDR1 and CDR2: SEHNR, FQNEAQ (reference sequence). V lost 4 bases to trimming and J lost 7 bases; unmatched junction nucleotides: 1. The length of the CDR3 is 12 residues. The CDR3 sequence: CASSSGGNEQFF. CDR3 coding DNA: TGTGCCAGCAGCTCCGGGGGGAATGAGCAGTTCTTC. Based on the CDR3 plus reference TRBV7-9 and TRBJ2-1, the full variable domain is DTGVSQNPRHKITKRGQNVTFRCDPISEHNRLYWYRQTLGQGPEFLTYFQNEAQLEKSRLLSDRFSAERPKGSFSTLEIQRTEQGDSAMYLCASSSGGNEQFFGPGTRLTVL.

This chain links TRBV15 with TRBJ2-7; D remains ambiguous. CDR1 and CDR2 from the germline V gene are LNHNV and YYDKDF (reference sequence). V lost 4 bases and J 3 bases, leaving 4 bases between the germline ends. The CDR3 contains 11 residues. The CDR3 reads CATSNGYEQYF. The CDR3 nucleotides read TGTGCCACCAGCAACGGCTACGAGCAGTACTTC.

The sample holds a few counts of this clone. V and J are TRBV7-2 and TRBJ2-1; TRBD2 agrees at 10 bases. Trimming at V came to 4 bases and at J to 9 bases, leaving 15 bases not matched to a gene. The germline V gene encodes CDR1 SGHTA and CDR2 FQGNSA. The CDR3 covers 17 residues. DNA of the CDR3: TGTGCCAGCAGCTACAGGTTCGGTTTAGCGGGAGGAGGTGAGCAGTTCTTC. Protein: CASSYRFGLAGGGEQFF.

The V and J genes are TRBV18 and TRBJ1-1; unclear D gene. CDR3 length equals 16 residues. V shed 2 bases and J shed 1 base, with 14 bases lying between them. Germline CDR1 reads KGHSH; CDR2 reads LQKENI. Here the CDR3 reads CASSPNVVASNTEAFF. CDR3 sequence (DNA): TGTGCCAGCTCACCAAACGTCGTGGCGTCGAACACTGAAGCTTTCTTT. Full variable domain (outside the CDR3, taken from reference TRBV18 and TRBJ1-1): NAGVMQNPRHLVRRRGQEARLRCSPMKGHSHVYWYRQLPEEGLKFMVYLQKENIIDESGMPKERFSAEFPKEGPSILRIQQVVRGDSAAYFCASSPNVVASNTEAFFGQGTRLTVV.

The rearrangement uses TRBV5-1 and TRBJ1-4, with a possible D match to TRBD1 (5 bases). V was pared by 0 bases and J by 7 bases, with 16 bases between. The CDR3 spans 16 residues. Germline-derived CDR1 and CDR2 are SGHRS and YFSETQ. CDR3 nucleotides: TGCGCCAGCAGCTTGGGTGGGACCGGAATTGGTGAAAAACTGTTTTTT. Residues: CASSLGGTGIGEKLFF.

Here the CDR3 reads CASSVQEPTDTQYF. In DNA form, the CDR3 reads TGCGCCAGCAGCGTACAGGAACCCACAGATACGCAGTATTTT. The gene calls are TRBV5-1 and TRBJ2-3; maybe TRBD1 (5 bases). Germline CDR1 SGHRS, CDR2 YFSETQ. CDR3 size: 14 residues. Trimming shortened V by 4 bases and J by 2 bases, and 11 bases separated the two germline ends. The full variable domain, its missing parts supplied by reference TRBV5-1 and TRBJ2-3, is KAGVTQTPRYLIKTRGQQVTLSCSPISGHRSVSWYQQTPGQGLQFLFEYFSETQRNKGNFPGRFSGRQFSNSRSEMNVSTLELGDSALYLCASSVQEPTDTQYFGPGTRLTVL.